This T cell receptor beta chain is from a study of a mutant IDH1 vaccine in newly diagnosed glioma. Comment on this clone: Its antigen is currently unknown.

Time point given: week 47, end of study. Doses comprised 300 ug of mutant IDH1 20-mer peptide each, plus topical imiquimod. Astrocytomas that were new, WHO grade 3 or 4, IDH1-mutant and ATRX-lost were present in the donors. This CDR3 region has 15 residues. V dropped 11 bases and J dropped 6; count of bases not matched to a gene: 17. CDR1 and CDR2 from the germline V gene are ENHRY and SYGVKD. The assay was immunoSEQ multiplex PCR, and TCRdb's table has in-frame clones only and misses some. The sample consists of tens of thousands of clones, roughly 84% of them appearing once. Material: PBMCs, obtained from a glioma patient whose treatment included an IDH1 peptide vaccine. This sequence joins TRBV10-3 and TRBJ2-7; 9 nucleotides align to TRBD2. The receptor was isolated from a woman in her thirties with glioma. Some clones in this sample may be carry-over from other donors' samples. DNA of the CDR3: TGTGCCCCTCAAAAGGCTCCGGGACTAGCTGTCGAGCAGTACTTC. Amino acid sequence: CAPQKAPGLAVEQYF.